The 7 T cell receptor beta chains given below trace back to one sample, sequenced in a study of cytomegalovirus exposure and HLA in healthy donors. 13 Jbeta primers and 60 Vbeta primers were used for the PCR. The method was immunoSEQ multiplex PCR; TCRdb's version includes in-frame clones alone and lacks a portion of them. This sample lists around 75,000 clones; its ten largest clones have approximately 0.81%. Sequenced input: PBMCs. Every receptor here comes from a boy aged 10-17 years in good health and CMV-seronegative.

This rearrangement joins TRBV7-9 to TRBJ2-3; a possible D gene is TRBD1 (5 bases). Germline assignment: CDR1 SEHNR and CDR2 FQNEAQ (reference sequence). Between the trimmed V and J ends, which lost 0 bases and 0 bases, there was a span of 7 bases. The CDR3 loop spans 15 amino acids. In DNA form, the CDR3 reads TGTGCCAGCAGCTTAGCTTCAGGGAGCACAGATACGCAGTATTTT. Translating it yields CASSLASGSTDTQYF.

The chain couples TRBV7-2 to TRBJ1-5; no reliable D call. Germline CDR1 reads SGHTA; CDR2 reads FQGNSA. The V and J ends lost 1 base and 7 bases respectively, with 8 bases between them. This CDR3 contains 13 residues. CDR3 coding DNA: TGTGCCAGCAGCTTAGAGCGAGAACAGCCCCAGCATTTT. Translation: CASSLEREQPQHF.

This chain joins TRBV25-1 and TRBJ1-6; TRBD1 matches 7 bases. This CDR3 is built from 13 residues. Germline V gene sequence: CDR1 MGHDK, CDR2 SYGVNS. V lost 4 bases, J lost 10 bases, and 4 bases stayed unmatched. CDR3 sequence: CASSGQGGSPLHF. The CDR3 region has the DNA TGTGCCAGCAGTGGACAGGGTGGATCACCCCTCCACTTT.

J is TRBJ1-2 and V is TRBV6-1; D remains unclear. The CDR3 is made up of 13 amino acids. CDR1 MNHNS and CDR2 SASEGT come from the germline V gene. Trimming took 0 bases from V and 6 from J, leaving 8 bases between them. The CDR3 DNA follows: TGTGCCAGCAGTGAAGCGCACAGAAATGGCTACACCTTC. The encoded protein is CASSEAHRNGYTF.

The chain combines TRBV29-1 with TRBJ2-7; 8 bases are shared with TRBD1. V lost 5 bases and J lost 0; bases outside the gene matches: 9. Germline loops: CDR1 SQVTM, CDR2 ANQGSEA. This CDR3 has 15 amino acids. The CDR3 is CSVPDHRGTSYEQYF. CDR3 nucleotides: TGCAGCGTTCCTGACCACAGGGGGACCTCCTACGAGCAGTACTTC.

The rearrangement joins TRBV30 to TRBJ2-1; D is possibly TRBD1 (6 bases). Trimming left V 1 base short and J 2 bases short, with 6 bases between. CDR1 is GTSNPN, CDR2 SVGIG, per germline (reference sequence). The CDR3 is 13 amino acids. The CDR3 region has the DNA TGTGCCTGGAGTGCAGGGGCCTACAATGAGCAGTTCTTC. It encodes CAWSAGAYNEQFF.

The chain recombines TRBV7-9 with TRBJ2-3; D uncertain. Trimming removed 5 bases at V and 4 bases at J, with 19 bases between. The CDR3 has 16 residues. Germline-derived CDR1 and CDR2 are SEHNR and FQNEAQ (reference sequence). CDR3 coding DNA: TGTGCCAGCAGCCTAGGCACTTCAACGAGCCCAGATACGCAGTATTTT. Translating gives CASSLGTSTSPDTQYF.